Listed below are T cell receptor beta chains from one sample, sequenced in a study of shared clonotypes between healthy human individuals. Generated by immunoSEQ multiplex PCR, the TCRdb table keeps only in-frame clones and is missing some. The sample lists around 200,000 clones; 85% to 95% were seen once. Sequencing was carried out using naive CD4+ T cells sorted from blood. Receptors originate from a woman between 25 and 40 years old in good health. Both conserved end residues are part of each CDR3. A D gene is named only where the DNA matches it firmly. Not every row has a clone size; where given, it reads once, few, many or a size class.

D: .; V: TRBV21-1; size: .; J: TRBJ2-6; length: 17; DNA: TGTGCCAGCAGCAAAGGACAGGGGGCCTCTGGGGCCAACGTCCTGACTTTC; CDR3: CASSKGQGASGANVLTF
D: .; V: TRBV19; size: .; J: TRBJ2-7; length: 14; DNA: TGTGCCAGTAGTCCCATGGAGGGGGCCGGCGAGCAGTACTTC; CDR3: CASSPMEGAGEQYF
D: .; V: TRBV28; size: .; J: TRBJ2-5; length: 10; DNA: TGTGCCAGCAGTAAAGAGACCCAGTACTTC; CDR3: CASSKETQYF
D: .; V: TRBV7-9; size: .; J: TRBJ2-7; length: 17; DNA: TGTGCCAGCAGCTTAGTACGCTCCAGGTCGAGCTCCTACGAGCAGTACTTC; CDR3: CASSLVRSRSSSYEQYF
D: .; V: TRBV6-4; size: .; J: TRBJ1-1; length: 13; DNA: TGTGCCAGCAGTGAGGTTGCCTGGACTGAAGCTTTCTTT; CDR3: CASSEVAWTEAFF
D: .; V: TRBV23-1; size: .; J: TRBJ2-6; length: 14; DNA: TGCGCCAGCAGTCAATCAGGTACCCACAACGTCCTGACTTTC; CDR3: CASSQSGTHNVLTF
D: .; V: TRBV5-4; size: .; J: TRBJ1-4; length: 13; DNA: TGTGCCAGCAGCTCACAGGGATCTGAAAAACTGTTTTTT; CDR3: CASSSQGSEKLFF
D: .; V: TRBV11-3; size: .; J: TRBJ2-2; length: 12; DNA: TGTGCCAGCAGCTCTATCACCGGGGAGCTGTTTTTT; CDR3: CASSSITGELFF
D: .; V: TRBV6-6; size: .; J: TRBJ1-3; length: 16; DNA: TGTGCCAGCAGTTACTCGGGGCCTGGCTCTGGAAACACCATATATTTT; CDR3: CASSYSGPGSGNTIYF
D: TRBD2; V: TRBV5-1; size: once; J: TRBJ2-7; length: 12; DNA: TGCGCCAGCAGAGCGGGATCCTACGAGCAGTACTTC; CDR3: CASRAGSYEQYF
D: TRBD1; V: TRBV6-5; size: .; J: TRBJ2-2; length: 16; DNA: TGTGCCAGCAGTTACTGGGGACAGGGTGGCACCGGGGAGCTGTTTTTT; CDR3: CASSYWGQGGTGELFF
D: TRBD2; V: TRBV10-1; size: once; J: TRBJ2-2; length: 16; DNA: TGCGCCAGCAGTGAGTCGGCTCTAGCGGGAGCCGGGGAGCTGTTTTTT; CDR3: CASSESALAGAGELFF
D: .; V: TRBV19; size: .; J: TRBJ2-5; length: 13; DNA: TGTGCCAGTGCAGACGGCCCTTGGGAGACCCAGTACTTC; CDR3: CASADGPWETQYF
D: TRBD2; V: TRBV5-1; size: .; J: TRBJ2-7; length: 14; DNA: TGCGCCAGCAGCTTGGATCTAGCGGGGGACGAGCAGTACTTC; CDR3: CASSLDLAGDEQYF
D: .; V: TRBV19; size: .; J: TRBJ1-2; length: 12; DNA: TGTGCCAGTAGTCGGACGGACTATGGCTACACCTTC; CDR3: CASSRTDYGYTF
D: TRBD1; V: TRBV29-1; size: .; J: TRBJ2-7; length: 14; DNA: TGCAGCGTCGCGAGTCGACAGGGATCCTACGAGCAGTACTTC; CDR3: CSVASRQGSYEQYF
D: .; V: TRBV9; size: .; J: TRBJ2-4; length: 14; DNA: TGTGCCAGCAGCGTATCGGGGGCCGGGAACATTCAGTACTTC; CDR3: CASSVSGAGNIQYF
D: .; V: TRBV28; size: .; J: TRBJ1-5; length: 15; DNA: TGTGCCAGCAGTTACGGGGGTGGCGGCAATCAGCCCCAGCATTTT; CDR3: CASSYGGGGNQPQHF
D: TRBD2; V: TRBV19; size: once; J: TRBJ2-3; length: 15; DNA: TGTGCCAGTAGTATTTCAGCGGGAGTCACAGATACGCAGTATTTT; CDR3: CASSISAGVTDTQYF
D: .; V: TRBV29-1; size: .; J: TRBJ2-5; length: 13; DNA: TGCAGCGGAAGTGTTCTCCTCGGGGAGACCCAGTACTTC; CDR3: CSGSVLLGETQYF
D: .; V: TRBV28; size: .; J: TRBJ1-3; length: 13; DNA: TGTGCCAGCAGTTCAGGGGCTGGAAACACCATATATTTT; CDR3: CASSSGAGNTIYF
D: .; V: TRBV11-2; size: .; J: TRBJ2-7; length: 16; DNA: TGTGCCAGCAGCTTAGATCCACTCCGGAGCTCCTACGAGCAGTACTTC; CDR3: CASSLDPLRSSYEQYF